Below are 13 T cell receptor beta chains sequenced from a single sample in a study of metastatic and nonmetastatic thyroid tumors. Before thyroid surgery, none of the patients had received any treatment. TCRdb re-clonotyped the PCR reads through MiXCR. The repertoire holds about 32,000 clones, about 20% seen once, with about 8% in the top ten. Sequencing input: blood. The receptor source for this set is a female donor with papillary thyroid cancer or a benign thyroid nodule (not recorded which). Some clones in this sample may be carry-over from other donors' samples.

About this clone itself: It is likely a read error, because the conserved phenylalanine at the end of the CDR3 is missing. The chain carries TRBV19 and TRBJ2-7, with D unclear. Trimming stripped 6 bases from V and 3 bases from J, with 15 bases between. Germline CDR1 and CDR2: LNHDA and SQIVND (reference sequence). The CDR3 has 14 amino acids. The chain's CDR3 is CASRIGQPFYEQYI. Here the CDR3 DNA reads TGTGCCAGTAGAATTGGGCAGCCATTCTACGAGCAGTACATC.

Judged by abundance, this clone is medium-sized (0.01 to 0.1%). V is TRBV4-1 and J is TRBJ1-2; possible D gene TRBD1, 5 bases. The germline V gene has CDR1 MGHRA and CDR2 YSYEKL. V shed 0 bases and J shed 4 bases, with 15 bases lying between them. CDR3 size: 16 residues. CDR3 sequence (DNA): TGCGCCAGCAGCCAAGATGGCGGGGGGGAGGTCTATGGCTACACCTTC. Translation: CASSQDGGGEVYGYTF.

This clone was found a few times. The chain employs TRBV7-2 and TRBJ2-7; D remains unclear. The germline V and J ends were trimmed by 1 base and 0 bases, with 7 bases remaining between them. Germline V CDR1 and CDR2: SGHTA, FQGNSA. This CDR3 has 14 amino acids. CDR3 loop: CASSLEADSYEQYF. CDR3 nucleotides: TGTGCCAGCAGCTTAGAGGCAGACTCCTACGAGCAGTACTTC. The entire variable domain, with the rest obtained from reference TRBV7-2 and TRBJ2-7, is as follows: GAGVSQSPSNKVTEKGKDVELRCDPISGHTALYWYRQSLGQGLEFLIYFQGNSAPDKSGLPSDRFSAERTGGSVSTLTIQRTQQEDSAVYLCASSLEADSYEQYFGPGTRLTVT.

This clone came up a few times. The chain recombines TRBV6-1 with TRBJ2-1; D gene ambiguous. Germline loops: CDR1 MNHNS, CDR2 SASEGT. This CDR3 has 13 residues. Trimming removed 3 bases from V and 0 bases from J, with 3 bases in between. CDR3 sequence: CASSDSSYNEQFF. The CDR3 nucleotides are TGTGCCAGCAGTGACAGCTCCTACAATGAGCAGTTCTTC.

This clone was seen repeatedly, ten times or more. The gene calls are TRBV9 and TRBJ2-1; the D gene is possibly TRBD1 (6 bases). The CDR3 is made up of 16 amino acids. V was trimmed by 3 bases and J by 0 bases, leaving 13 bases between them. From germline, CDR1 is SGDLS and CDR2 YYNGEE. The DNA of the CDR3 is TGTGCCAGCAGCGGGCGGACAGCGAGCTCCTACAATGAGCAGTTCTTC. It codes for CASSGRTASSYNEQFF. Full variable domain (remainder filled in from reference TRBV9 and TRBJ2-1): DSGVTQTPKHLITATGQRVTLRCSPRSGDLSVYWYQQSLDQGLQFLIQYYNGEERAKGNILERFSAQQFPDLHSELNLSSLELGDSALYFCASSGRTASSYNEQFFGPGTRLTVL.

This clone ranks as medium-sized. The gene calls are TRBV28 and TRBJ2-7; the D is unclear. V lost 9 bases and J lost 1, with 13 bases in between. The CDR3 sequence is 13 residues long. Per the germline V gene, CDR1 is MDHEN and CDR2 is SYDVKM. The CDR3 DNA reads as TGTGCCAGTCGAGGCATTACGTCCTACGAGCAGTACTTC. Its translation: CASRGITSYEQYF. Variable domain in full (rest from reference TRBV28 and TRBJ2-7): DVKVTQSSRYLVKRTGEKVFLECVQDMDHENMFWYRQDPGLGLRLIYFSYDVKMKEKGDIPEGYSVSREKKERFSLILESASTNQTSMYLCASRGITSYEQYFGPGTRLTVT.

This clone came up a few times. The chain uses TRBV28 and TRBJ2-7; D gene ambiguous. Trimming removed 6 bases from V and 3 bases from J, with 21 bases in between. This CDR3 has 16 residues. The germline V gene has CDR1 MDHEN and CDR2 SYDVKM. CDR3 loop: CASSNPPQFVRYEQYF. CDR3 bases: TGTGCCAGCAGCAATCCCCCCCAGTTCGTACGCTACGAGCAGTACTTC.

This clone has at least ten counts. V gene TRBV6-6 combines with J gene TRBJ1-3; D unresolved. Between the trimmed V and J ends, which lost 2 bases and 3 bases, there was a span of 11 bases. The CDR3 is made up of 15 amino acids. CDR1 MNHNY and CDR2 SVGAGI come from the germline V gene (reference sequence). CDR3 nucleotides: TGTGCCAGCAGTTACCCAGCCCGTGGTGGAAACACCATATATTTT. This sequence encodes CASSYPARGGNTIYF.

This clone was counted many times. V gene TRBV5-6 combines with J gene TRBJ2-3; D is possibly TRBD1 (6 bases). V lost 4 bases and J lost 4, with 10 bases in between. This CDR3 comprises 13 residues. Germline CDR1 reads SGHDT; CDR2 reads YYEEEE. Here the CDR3 reads CASSLQGPDTQYF. DNA of the CDR3: TGTGCCAGCAGCCTACAGGGCCCAGATACGCAGTATTTT.

At least ten counts were recorded for this clone. The CDR3 here is CAIRPGLSTVGQFF. The CDR3 coding sequence is TGTGCCATTCGCCCGGGACTCTCGACGGTGGGGCAGTTCTTC. This rearrangement joins TRBV10-3 to TRBJ2-1, with TRBD2 as a possible D gene (6 bases). Trimming took off 9 bases at V and 12 bases at J, with 24 bases between the two ends. The CDR3 loop spans 14 amino acids. Germline V gene data show CDR1 as ENHRY and CDR2 as SYGVKD.

This clone was seen ten or more times. V is TRBV30 and J is TRBJ1-2; 8 bases match TRBD1. Trimming cost V 1 base and J 4 bases; bases outside gene matches: 2. There are 13 residues in the CDR3. The germline V gene has CDR1 GTSNPN and CDR2 SVGIG (reference sequence). The CDR3 DNA reads as TGTGCCTGGAGTGAACAGGGGGGCTATGGCTACACCTTC. Translated, it gives CAWSEQGGYGYTF.

This rearrangement joins TRBV9 to TRBJ1-2; D uncertain. The CDR3 runs 12 residues. Germline V gene sequence: CDR1 SGDLS, CDR2 YYNGEE. Trimming pared 0 bases from V and 8 bases from J, leaving 8 bases between. DNA for the CDR3: TGTGCCAGCAGCGTAGGAGGGTACGGCTACACCTTC. Protein: CASSVGGYGYTF.

This clone was observed at least ten times. This chain connects TRBV2 to TRBJ1-5, with TRBD1 as a possible D gene (5 bases). Trimming pared 1 base from V and 7 bases from J, leaving 14 bases between. This CDR3 is built from 15 residues. The germline V gene has CDR1 SNHLY and CDR2 FYNNEI. CDR3 bases: TGTGCCAGCAGTGAAGGGGGGAGTTCACGACAGCCCCAGCATTTT. This encodes CASSEGGSSRQPQHF.